These T cell receptor beta chains were read from a single sample in a study of blood T cells in healthy people across ages. A single record per CDR3 protein comes from TCRdb applying MiXCR to the 5' RACE reads. This sample carries around 970,000 distinct CDR3 sequences, 51% of them seen once, and the ten largest clones take over 20%. Sequences were obtained from blood. The receptors were gathered from a woman aged 60 to 75 in good health. CDR3s include the opening cysteine and the closing phenylalanine or tryptophan.

v_gene	len	j_gene	CDR3aa
TRBV6-2/TRBV6-3	13	TRBJ2-4	CASGHPRKNIQYF
TRBV21-1	13	TRBJ1-2	CASRTRLIQADTF
TRBV12-3/TRBV12-4	13	TRBJ2-7	CASSLYMRYEQYF
TRBV4-3	17	TRBJ1-2	CASSQGEKWDRGYGYTF
TRBV20-1	21	TRBJ2-3	CSARVVGLGAGAGGSTDTQYF
TRBV28	16	TRBJ2-6	CASSSTSLSGANVLTF
TRBV4-2	15	TRBJ1-5	CASSPGGGGNQPQHF
TRBV20-1	16	TRBJ2-3	CSASSTSGRAKDTQYF
TRBV6-1	14	TRBJ2-7	CASSPSLGQDEQYF
TRBV12-3/TRBV12-4	20	TRBJ2-1	CASSPSHYGPRLAGGSEQFF
TRBV6-1	13	TRBJ1-2	CASFLGVGYGYTF
TRBV6-6	16	TRBJ2-7	CASSYPPGQGNHEQYF
TRBV12-3/TRBV12-4	15	TRBJ2-5	CASSWNPETGETQYF
TRBV28	14	TRBJ2-5	CASSFQREIETQYF
TRBV29-1	16	.	CSVESNSKGGIYEQYF
TRBV20-1	18	TRBJ2-3	CSARDRWVPGQETDTQYF
TRBV3-1	12	TRBJ2-5	CASSQVSDFQYF
TRBV7-2	16	TRBJ2-1	CASSVDWTSGRNEQFF
TRBV10-2	16	TRBJ2-4	CASSEAGGLAKNIQYF
TRBV4-2	15	TRBJ1-1	CASSQVVAGNTEAFF
TRBV15	13	TRBJ2-2	CATSRDAAGELFF
TRBV18	13	TRBJ2-5	CASSSTRAETQYF
TRBV4-1	15	TRBJ1-4	CASSPPGTVGEKLFF
TRBV29-1	13	TRBJ1-1	CTVWTSPEGQAFF
TRBV12-3/TRBV12-4	21	TRBJ2-3	CASSLRGRTGRPTPGTDTQYF
TRBV30	12	TRBJ2-1	CAWSVLVSEQFF
TRBV30	14	TRBJ2-7	CAWMASPSPGAQYF
TRBV4-2	16	TRBJ2-3	CASSQDSGLGTDTQYF
TRBV5-6	13	TRBJ1-2	CASSLNNRDGYTF
TRBV7-9	14	TRBJ2-7	CASSSDFSSYEQYF
TRBV28	14	TRBJ2-1	CASYSGGTSYEQFF
TRBV15	14	TRBJ2-3	CATSPGLASDTQYF
TRBV29-1	12	TRBJ2-1	CRVVGQGKEQFF
TRBV20-1	16	TRBJ2-1	CSVRISSGTIYNEQFF
TRBV20-1	15	TRBJ2-1	CSAQDPGSGYNEQFF
TRBV2	13	TRBJ2-1	CASNRAGAGEQFF
TRBV4-1	15	TRBJ2-7	CASSPPTGSSYEQYF
TRBV20-1	15	TRBJ1-4	CSARDLGQRPEKLFF
TRBV11-2	11	TRBJ2-3	CASSFGYTQYF
TRBV19	20	.	CASSIRPRTLAGAPTYEQYF
TRBV5-6	14	TRBJ1-2	CASNPPGANYGYTF
TRBV12-3/TRBV12-4	13	TRBJ2-1	CASSFSSYNEQFF
TRBV4-1	16	TRBJ2-7	CASSQPTSGRAYEQYF
TRBV5-1	16	TRBJ2-1	CASSPELAGGSREQFF
TRBV6-5	15	TRBJ1-1	CASSYVSGRYTEAFF
TRBV12-3/TRBV12-4	11	TRBJ1-1	CASSYGWEAFF
TRBV15	15	TRBJ1-1	CATSRDGTGVDEAFF